These T cell receptor beta chains were read from a single sample in a study of T cell responses to AZD1222 COVID-19 vaccine. Using immunoSEQ multiplex PCR, the repertoire was profiled, and TCRdb retains in-frame clones only, with some absent. The sample has approximately 130,000 clones; around 90% are singletons. The sequenced sample was peripheral blood, obtained on day 0 of AZD1222 vaccination. Every receptor here comes from an adult in good health. The CDR3 runs from the conserved cysteine through the conserved F or W. A D gene is named only where the DNA matches it firmly.

16	.	TRBV20-1	CSASQAASSGANVLTF
14	.	TRBV7-8	CASSLVLGNSPLHF
17	.	TRBV19	CASSTPNRDSALNEQYF
13	.	TRBV12-3/TRBV12-4	CASSGQNNQPQHF
16	.	TRBV9	CASSVGGITSGNTIYF
14	.	TRBV3-1/TRBV3-2	CASSQGAGTGELFF
13	.	TRBV30	CAWTDLLNTEAFF
14	.	TRBV9	CASSVDGRNNEQFF
17	.	TRBV3-1/TRBV3-2	CASSQDLGGTSNQPQHF
13	TRBD1	TRBV7-9	CASSRGQGYEQYF
13	.	TRBV5-6	CASSWRGNYGYTF
14	.	TRBV7-2	CASSPHAGEETQYF
13	TRBD1	TRBV7-8	CASRYTGDYGYTF
13	.	TRBV5-5	CASSTAPQETQYF
15	.	TRBV19	CASSIRRDSYNEQFF
16	.	TRBV3-1/TRBV3-2	CASSQDRPAGPGELFF
21	TRBD1	TRBV18	CASSPLRPGQATPSYNSPLHF
13	.	TRBV19	CASSPAPNYGYTF
16	TRBD1	TRBV7-8	CASSLVTGGAGQPQHF
15	TRBD1	TRBV10-3	CAIKGALTDTGELFF
16	TRBD1	TRBV5-4	CASSSGQGASNYGYTF
14	.	TRBV7-2	CASRSGGNTGELFF
15	.	TRBV9	CASSVLGSQNYGYTF
15	TRBD2	TRBV10-3	CAISGGDYPGETQYF
15	.	TRBV10-3	CAISESGSSSYEQYF
13	TRBD1	TRBV27	CASSTTGAEKLFF
11	.	TRBV10-1	CASGKGQPQHF
15	.	TRBV18	CASSRGTQGKETQYF
18	.	TRBV24-1	CATSDLRWWGYSNQPQHF
15	TRBD1	TRBV5-1	CASSLAGQDNQPQHF
14	TRBD1	TRBV30	CAWRDRELNQPQHF
15	.	TRBV27	CASRSSRGSYNEQFF
12	.	TRBV29-1	CSVEIQDYEQYF
18	.	TRBV28	CASRPDPIGQGRYYGYTF
16	.	TRBV23-1	CASSPPRLGSYNEQFF
11	.	TRBV3-1/TRBV3-2	CASSTRGGYTF
15	.	TRBV7-9	CASSLLGGSNQPQHF
17	.	TRBV19	CASSITALTLSNQPQHF
13	.	TRBV20-1	CSASWGVWETQYF
15	TRBD1	TRBV10-3	CAISGQGVPDTEAFF
15	.	TRBV10-1	CASSRDSDRSYEQYF
13	.	TRBV5-4	CASSQDYYNEQFF
13	.	TRBV12-3/TRBV12-4	CASSPDQHRPQHF